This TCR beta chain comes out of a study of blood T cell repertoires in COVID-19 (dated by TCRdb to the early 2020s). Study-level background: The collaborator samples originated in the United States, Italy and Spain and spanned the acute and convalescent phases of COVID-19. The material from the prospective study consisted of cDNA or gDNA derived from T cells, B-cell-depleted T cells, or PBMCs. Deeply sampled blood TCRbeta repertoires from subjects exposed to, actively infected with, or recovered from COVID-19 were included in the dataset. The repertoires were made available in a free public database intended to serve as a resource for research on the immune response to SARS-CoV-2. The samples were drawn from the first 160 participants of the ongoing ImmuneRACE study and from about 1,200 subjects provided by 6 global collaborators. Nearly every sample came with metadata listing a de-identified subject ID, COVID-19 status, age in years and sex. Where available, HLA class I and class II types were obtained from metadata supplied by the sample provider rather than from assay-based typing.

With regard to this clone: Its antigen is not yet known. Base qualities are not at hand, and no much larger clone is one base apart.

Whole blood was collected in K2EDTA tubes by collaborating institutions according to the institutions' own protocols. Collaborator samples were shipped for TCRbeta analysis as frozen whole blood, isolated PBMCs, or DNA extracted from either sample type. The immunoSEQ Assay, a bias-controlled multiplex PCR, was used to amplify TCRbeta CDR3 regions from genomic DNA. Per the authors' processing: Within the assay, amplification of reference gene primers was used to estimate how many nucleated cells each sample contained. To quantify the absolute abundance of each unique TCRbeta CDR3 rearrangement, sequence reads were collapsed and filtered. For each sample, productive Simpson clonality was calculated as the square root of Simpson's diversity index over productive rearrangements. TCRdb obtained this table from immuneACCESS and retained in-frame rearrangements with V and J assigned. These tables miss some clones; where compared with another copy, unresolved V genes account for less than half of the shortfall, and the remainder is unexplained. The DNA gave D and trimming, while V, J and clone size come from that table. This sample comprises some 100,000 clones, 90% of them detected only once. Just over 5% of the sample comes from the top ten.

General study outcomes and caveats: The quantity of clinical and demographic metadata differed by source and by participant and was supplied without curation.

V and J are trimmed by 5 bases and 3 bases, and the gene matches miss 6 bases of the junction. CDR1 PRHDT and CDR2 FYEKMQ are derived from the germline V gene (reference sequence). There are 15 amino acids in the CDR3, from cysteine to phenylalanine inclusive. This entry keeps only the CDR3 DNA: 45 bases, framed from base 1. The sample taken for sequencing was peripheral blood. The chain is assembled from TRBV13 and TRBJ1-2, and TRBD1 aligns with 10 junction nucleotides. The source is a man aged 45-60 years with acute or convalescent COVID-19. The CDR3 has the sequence CASSTRQGAYYGYTF. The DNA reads TGTGCCAGCAGCACACGACAGGGGGCTTACTATGGCTACACCTTC.